Given below is one TCR beta chain in context. CDR1 is LNHDA and CDR2 is SQIVND in the germline V gene (reference sequence). V shed 0 bases and J shed 0 bases, with 15 bases lying between them. CDR3 length equals 19 residues. The data derive from a study of T cell clonotyping in hematopoietic cell transplantation. Generated by immunoSEQ multiplex PCR, the TCRdb table keeps only in-frame clones and is missing some. The sample shows about 43,000 clones, 85% of them seen only once. Time point of the sample: recipient sample about 28 days before transplant, after cytoreduction. Recipient blood drawn about 28 days pretransplant and days 30, 100, 180 after.

The receptor was isolated from a man aged 55-75 years with acute myeloid leukemia. Some clones in this sample may be carry-over from other donors' samples. The chain uses TRBV19 and TRBJ2-6, with a possible D match to TRBD2 (5 bases). The material sequenced was peripheral blood mononuclear cells, taken before stem cell transplant. CDR3 amino acids: CASSIDQVAGSSGANVLTF. DNA for the CDR3: TGTGCCAGTAGTATAGATCAGGTGGCGGGTAGCTCTGGGGCCAACGTCCTGACTTTC.